What follows are 30 T cell receptor beta chains derived from one specimen sequenced in a study of blood T cell repertoires in COVID-19. Method: immunoSEQ multiplex PCR; TCRdb's copy keeps in-frame clones and lacks some. The sample carries about 250,000 clones, 83% recorded once. The sequenced sample consisted of peripheral blood. The receptor source for this set is a human donor in a cohort sampled during active COVID-19.

The rearrangement uses TRBV4-1 and TRBJ2-3, with D perhaps matching TRBD2 (5 bases). Trimming took 1 base from V and 10 from J, leaving 9 bases between them. The V gene's germline CDR1 is MGHRA and CDR2 YSYEKL. CDR3 size: 12 residues. Here the CDR3 DNA reads TGCGCCAGCAGCCAAGTCGGGATTGCGCAGTATTTT. It encodes CASSQVGIAQYF.

The chain joins TRBV7-9 to TRBJ2-7, with a weak D call TRBD1 (6 bases). CDR3 length equals 16 residues. Per germline, CDR1 SEHNR and CDR2 FQNEAQ (reference sequence). V was trimmed by 6 bases and J by 3 bases, leaving 21 bases between them. Here the CDR3 DNA reads TGTGCCAGCAGTCTCTTTTCCGGGACATGGATCTACGAGCAGTACTTC. It is translated as CASSLFSGTWIYEQYF.

The chain uses TRBV28 and TRBJ2-5; a possible D gene is TRBD2 (5 bases). The CDR3 length is 15 residues. The V end lost 4 bases, the J end lost 1 base, and 13 bases lay between the germline ends. Per germline, CDR1 MDHEN and CDR2 SYDVKM. The CDR3 region has the DNA TGTGCCAGCAGTTCGGCTAGCAGGCTCCAAGAGACCCAGTACTTC. As protein: CASSSASRLQETQYF.

J is TRBJ2-7 and V is TRBV7-8; 7 bases line up with TRBD1. CDR3 length: 14 amino acids. J gave up 6 bases and V 3 bases, and 8 bases lay outside the gene matches. Germline V gives CDR1 SGHVS, CDR2 FQNEAQ. This CDR3 is CASSLNRGDSEQYF. CDR3 nucleotide sequence: TGTGCCAGCAGCTTGAACAGGGGCGATTCCGAGCAGTACTTC.

V usage is TRBV19 and J usage is TRBJ1-5; D might be TRBD1 (6 bases). This CDR3 is 15 amino acids long. CDR1 and CDR2 from the germline V gene are LNHDA and SQIVND (reference sequence). V shed 3 bases and J shed 5 bases, with 14 bases lying between them. Here the CDR3 reads CASSIRGKFDQPQHF. In DNA form, the CDR3 reads TGTGCCAGTAGTATCAGGGGCAAATTCGATCAGCCCCAGCATTTT. The full variable domain, with the rest looked up from reference TRBV19 and TRBJ1-5, is DGGITQSPKYLFRKEGQNVTLSCEQNLNHDAMYWYRQDPGQGLRLIYYSQIVNDFQKGDIAEGYSVSREKKESFPLTVTSAQKNPTAFYLCASSIRGKFDQPQHFGDGTRLSIL.

The V call is TRBV10-3, the J call TRBJ2-1; TRBD2 matches at 7 bases. CDR3 length: 14 residues. Germline-derived CDR1 and CDR2 are ENHRY and SYGVKD. J was trimmed by 2 bases and V by 10 bases; bases with no gene match: 8. The CDR3 loop reads CATGPGLTYNEQFF. CDR3 sequence (DNA): TGTGCCACCGGACCGGGACTAACCTACAATGAGCAGTTCTTC.

Turning to this clone: The sample has other DNA sequences that encode this CDR3 too. The gene calls are TRBV20-1 and TRBJ2-3; weak D call: TRBD2 (6 bases). The CDR3 has 11 amino acids. Germline loops: CDR1 DFQATT, CDR2 SNEGSKA (reference sequence). Trimming stripped 3 bases from V and 6 bases from J, with 7 bases between. This CDR3 reads CSASRGDTQYF. For the CDR3, the DNA is TGCAGTGCTAGTCGGGGGGATACGCAGTATTTT.

V gene TRBV18 combines with J gene TRBJ1-2; D not certain. The CDR3 extends over 13 amino acids. The germline V and J ends were trimmed by 2 bases and 5 bases, with 9 bases remaining between them. CDR1 and CDR2 from the germline V gene are KGHSH and LQKENI. CDR3 nucleotides: TGTGCCAGCTCACCATCGCAGGAATATGGCTACACCTTC. Its translation: CASSPSQEYGYTF.

CDR3 in amino acids: CASSYSGQANQPQHF. CDR3 DNA sequence: TGTGCCAGCAGTTACTCTGGGCAGGCCAATCAGCCCCAGCATTTT. This chain links TRBV6-5 with TRBJ1-5, with D uncertain. CDR1 is MNHEY, CDR2 SVGAGI, per germline. The V end lost 0 bases, the J end lost 3 bases, and 9 bases lay between the germline ends. This CDR3 spans 15 amino acids.

The V call is TRBV5-1, the J call TRBJ2-5; 8 bases line up with TRBD1. CDR1 is SGHRS, CDR2 YFSETQ, per germline. V was pared by 0 bases and J by 5 bases, with 15 bases of the junction left unmatched. This CDR3 has 18 amino acids. The CDR3 reads CASSLAPQGARISETQYF. The CDR3 DNA is TGCGCCAGCAGCTTGGCCCCCCAGGGGGCGCGGATAAGTGAGACCCAGTACTTC.

CDR3 amino acids: CASSPNAGGAYNEQFF. CDR3 nucleotide sequence: TGTGCCAGCAGCCCTAACGCGGGAGGCGCCTACAATGAGCAGTTCTTC. The chain has TRBV5-4 and TRBJ2-1; 8 nucleotides align to TRBD2. The germline V gene has CDR1 SGHNT and CDR2 YYREEE (reference sequence). Trimming took 4 bases from V and 2 from J; bases not matched to a gene: 8. CDR3 length equals 16 residues.

This chain connects TRBV11-2 to TRBJ1-5; D gene unclear. In germline, CDR1 is SGHAT, CDR2 FQNNGV. The CDR3 is 13 residues long. Trimming pared 1 base from V and 8 bases from J, leaving 9 bases between. In DNA, the CDR3 is TGTGCCAGCAGCTTAGGCGGAACGGAGCCCCAGCATTTT. This translates into CASSLGGTEPQHF.

This chain links TRBV7-3 with TRBJ1-1; D is undetermined. The CDR3 contains 13 residues. Between the trimmed V and J ends, which lost 4 bases and 4 bases, there was a span of 10 bases. The V gene's germline CDR1 is SGHTA and CDR2 FQGTGA. Here the CDR3 reads CASSSRVGTEAFF. DNA of the CDR3: TGTGCCAGCAGCTCCCGGGTGGGCACTGAAGCTTTCTTT.

This chain uses TRBV24-1 with TRBJ2-1, with 7 bases lining up with TRBD2. The trim removed 3 bases at V and 3 bases at J, leaving 7 bases unmatched. The CDR3 sequence is 16 residues long. Germline V gene lookup returns CDR1 KGHDR and CDR2 SFDVKD. DNA of the CDR3: TGTGCCACCAGTGATCCGAGCGGGAACGACTACAATGAGCAGTTCTTC. This codes for CATSDPSGNDYNEQFF.

V gene TRBV7-8 combines with J gene TRBJ1-2, with 9 nucleotides matching TRBD1. From germline, CDR1 is SGHVS and CDR2 FQNEAQ. Trimming took 5 bases from V and 8 from J; bases not matched to a gene: 15. This CDR3 is built from 16 residues. CDR3 residues: CASSVSFTGQGTGYTF. The CDR3 region has the DNA TGTGCCAGCAGCGTAAGCTTCACGGGACAGGGTACCGGCTACACCTTC.

The chain employs TRBV19 and TRBJ2-7, with 7 nucleotides matching TRBD1. The CDR3 runs 15 residues. Germline CDR1 and CDR2: LNHDA and SQIVND (reference sequence). J gave up 3 bases and V 5 bases, and 10 bases lay outside the gene matches. This chain's CDR3 is CASSAPGQSLYEQYF. Here the CDR3 DNA reads TGTGCCAGTAGTGCCCCGGGACAGAGTCTCTACGAGCAGTACTTC. The full variable domain, rest sourced from reference TRBV19 and TRBJ2-7, is DGGITQSPKYLFRKEGQNVTLSCEQNLNHDAMYWYRQDPGQGLRLIYYSQIVNDFQKGDIAEGYSVSREKKESFPLTVTSAQKNPTAFYLCASSAPGQSLYEQYFGPGTRLTVT.

This clone came up once. J is TRBJ2-7 and V is TRBV15; D perhaps matches TRBD1 (5 bases). The CDR3 length is 14 residues. The V gene's germline CDR1 is LNHNV and CDR2 YYDKDF (reference sequence). V lost 2 bases to trimming and J lost 7 bases, with 15 bases between them. CDR3: CATSRQGSTGEQYF. The CDR3 DNA reads TGTGCCACCAGCAGACAGGGATCGACGGGTGAGCAGTACTTC.

J is TRBJ2-7 and V is TRBV11-2; D is perhaps TRBD1 (5 bases). V was pared by 4 bases and J by 0 bases, with 16 bases between. Germline loops: CDR1 SGHAT, CDR2 FQNNGV. The CDR3 runs 16 residues. The CDR3 nucleotides read TGTGCCAGCAGCTCCTTACAGGTACCTAGCTCCTACGAGCAGTACTTC. Residues: CASSSLQVPSSYEQYF.

The V and J genes are TRBV5-4 and TRBJ2-3; 7 bases align to TRBD1. Trimming at V came to 0 bases and at J to 0 bases, leaving 1 base not matched to a gene. Germline V gene sequence: CDR1 SGHNT, CDR2 YYREEE (reference sequence). The CDR3 is 15 amino acids. CDR3 protein: CASSLATGSTDTQYF. In nucleotides, the CDR3 is TGTGCCAGCAGCTTGGCGACAGGGAGCACAGATACGCAGTATTTT. The variable domain in full, completed from reference TRBV5-4 and TRBJ2-3, reads ETGVTQSPTHLIKTRGQQVTLRCSSQSGHNTVSWYQQALGQGPQFIFQYYREEENGRGNFPPRFSGLQFPNYSSELNVNALELDDSALYLCASSLATGSTDTQYFGPGTRLTVL.

As to this clone: A single base separates this from a much larger clone, so it may be a read error. The chain recombines TRBV7-9 with TRBJ2-2; 14 bases line up with TRBD2. With V trimmed by 9 bases and J by 0 bases, 3 bases remained unmatched. The CDR3 is 16 amino acids. The germline CDR1 and CDR2 sequences are SEHNR and FQNEAQ (reference sequence). The CDR3 loop reads CASPTSGGANTGELFF. CDR3 sequence (DNA): TGTGCCAGTCCGACTAGCGGGGGGGCGAACACCGGGGAGCTGTTTTTT. Drawing the rest from reference TRBV7-9 and TRBJ2-2, the complete variable domain is DTGVSQNPRHKITKRGQNVTFRCDPISEHNRLYWYRQTLGQGPEFLTYFQNEAQLEKSRLLSDRFSAERPKGSFSTLEIQRTEQGDSAMYLCASPTSGGANTGELFFGEGSRLTVL.

V usage is TRBV12-3 or TRBV12-4 and J usage is TRBJ2-1; 7 bases are shared with TRBD1. V was clipped by 6 bases and J by 6 bases; unmatched bases: 5. The CDR3 is 13 amino acids. CDR3: CASRPTGVNEQFF. In DNA, the CDR3 is TGTGCCAGCAGACCCACAGGGGTCAATGAGCAGTTCTTC.

This chain joins TRBV24-1 and TRBJ2-1; D may be TRBD2 (6 bases). Between the trimmed V and J ends, which lost 4 bases and 3 bases, there was a span of 15 bases. This CDR3 region has 16 residues. The germline V gene has CDR1 KGHDR and CDR2 SFDVKD. The CDR3 reads CATSDPNSGNYNEQFF. CDR3 nucleotide sequence: TGTGCCACCAGTGACCCCAATAGCGGAAACTACAATGAGCAGTTCTTC.

The count of this clone is one. The CDR3 DNA follows: TGTGCCACCAGTGATGCTGGGGGCGAGGGTACCTCTGAAGCTTTCTTT. Its translation: CATSDAGGEGTSEAFF. The V and J genes are TRBV24-1 and TRBJ1-1, with a weak D call TRBD1 (6 bases). The CDR3 is 16 residues long. V lost 3 bases and J 6 bases, leaving 19 bases between the germline ends. Germline V lookup: CDR1 KGHDR, CDR2 SFDVKD.

The rearrangement uses TRBV2 and TRBJ1-5; 8 nucleotides match TRBD1. V dropped 3 bases and J dropped 5; count of bases not matched to a gene: 3. Germline V CDR1 and CDR2: SNHLY, FYNNEI. The CDR3 runs to 14 residues. CDR3 sequence: CASSDRTGYQPQHF. The CDR3 bases are TGTGCCAGCAGTGACCGGACAGGGTATCAGCCCCAGCATTTT.

The V call is TRBV21-1, the J call TRBJ1-1; no DNA check was done on the table's D call, TRBD1. TRBV21-1 is deemed a pseudogene. The CDR3 spans 16 residues. The CDR3 DNA is TGTGCCAGCAGCCCCCAGGGTGGATCGGTGAACACTGAAGCTTTCTTT. Residues: CASSPQGGSVNTEAFF.

The chain recombines TRBV15 with TRBJ2-7; TRBD1 matches at 8 bases. V shed 4 bases, J shed 1 base, and the junction held 6 bases outside the gene matches. This CDR3 is 15 amino acids long. Germline CDR1 is LNHNV and CDR2 is YYDKDF (reference sequence). CDR3 in amino acids: CATSTNQGASYEQYF. The CDR3, as DNA: TGTGCCACCAGCACTAACCAGGGGGCGTCCTACGAGCAGTACTTC.

The chain uses TRBV15 and TRBJ2-3; 11 positions agree with TRBD2. The CDR3 runs to 17 residues. V lost 1 base to trimming and J lost 5 bases; unmatched junction nucleotides: 8. Germline CDR1 LNHNV, CDR2 YYDKDF (reference sequence). The CDR3 reads CATSRGGSGGARDTQYF. The CDR3 DNA is TGTGCCACCAGCAGAGGAGGTAGCGGGGGGGCTAGAGATACGCAGTATTTT.

The rearrangement uses TRBV3-1 (or the pseudogene TRBV3-2) and TRBJ2-5, with TRBD2 matching over 7 bases. Germline V gene lookup returns CDR1 LGHDT and CDR2 YNNKEL (reference sequence). The V and J ends lost 2 bases and 1 base, in that order; junction bases with no gene match: 7. The CDR3 runs to 16 residues. CDR3 sequence: CASSQWRSGGQETQYF. CDR3 DNA: TGTGCCAGCAGCCAATGGAGATCGGGGGGCCAAGAGACCCAGTACTTC.

The chain links TRBV5-4 to TRBJ1-4, with 9 bases lining up with TRBD1. Germline V gene sequence: CDR1 SGHNT, CDR2 YYREEE (reference sequence). V gave up 4 bases and J gave up 7 bases; unmatched junction bases: 8. The CDR3 is 15 amino acids. CDR3 sequence: CASSQGQGVSEKLFF. In DNA form, the CDR3 reads TGTGCCAGCAGCCAGGGACAGGGAGTAAGTGAAAAACTGTTTTTT.

With respect to this clone: This could be a read error, since a much larger clone is one nucleotide away. CDR3 loop: CASSLGDYEQYF. The CDR3 nucleotides read TGTGCCAGCAGCTTGGGAGACTACGAGCAGTACTTC. The chain joins TRBV5-4 to TRBJ2-7, with unresolved D. V lost 0 bases to trimming and J lost 3 bases, with 4 bases between them. Looked up from germline, CDR1 is SGHNT and CDR2 is YYREEE (reference sequence). The CDR3 has 12 amino acids.